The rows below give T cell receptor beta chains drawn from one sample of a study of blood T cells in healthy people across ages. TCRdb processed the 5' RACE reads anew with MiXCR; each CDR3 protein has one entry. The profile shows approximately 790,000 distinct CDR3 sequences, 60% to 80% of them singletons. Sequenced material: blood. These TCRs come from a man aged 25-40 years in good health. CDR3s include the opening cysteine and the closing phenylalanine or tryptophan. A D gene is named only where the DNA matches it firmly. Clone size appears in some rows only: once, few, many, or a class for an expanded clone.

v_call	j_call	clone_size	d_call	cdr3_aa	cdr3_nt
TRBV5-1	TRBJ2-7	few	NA	CASSLGQTLDYEQYF	TGCGCCAGCAGCTTGGGCCAGACACTAGACTACGAGCAGTACTTC
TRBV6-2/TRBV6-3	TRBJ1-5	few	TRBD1	CASRGQGAGNQPQHF	TGTGCCAGCAGAGGACAGGGGGCGGGCAATCAGCCCCAGCATTTT
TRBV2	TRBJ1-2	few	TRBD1	CASRPQGASYGYTF	TGTGCCAGCAGACCACAGGGGGCGAGCTATGGCTACACCTTC
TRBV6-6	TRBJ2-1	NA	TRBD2	CASSSSGGFNEQFF	TGTGCCAGCAGTAGTAGCGGGGGGTTCAATGAGCAGTTCTTC
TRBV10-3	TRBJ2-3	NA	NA	CAISGVERDTQYF	TGTGCCATCAGTGGGGTGGAGCGAGATACGCAGTATTTT
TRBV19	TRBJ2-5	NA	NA	CASKGWEKETQYF	TGTGCCAGTAAAGGGTGGGAAAAAGAGACCCAGTACTTC
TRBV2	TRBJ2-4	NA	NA	CASSEALGSAKNIQYF	TGTGCCAGCAGTGAAGCGCTCGGGTCTGCCAAAAACATTCAGTACTTC
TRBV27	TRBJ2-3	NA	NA	CASSLFRVSDTQYF	TGTGCCAGCAGTTTATTCAGGGTTTCGGATACGCAGTATTTT
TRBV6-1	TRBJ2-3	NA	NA	CASSMGIRNPTDTQYF	TGTGCCAGCAGTATGGGAATACGCAACCCCACAGATACGCAGTATTTT
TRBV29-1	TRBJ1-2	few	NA	CSVKKRGDLGYTF	TGCAGCGTAAAGAAGCGGGGGGATCTGGGCTACACCTTC
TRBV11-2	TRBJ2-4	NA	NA	CASSAADPKNIQYF	TGTGCCAGCAGCGCGGCGGATCCCAAAAACATTCAGTACTTC